The rows below give T cell receptor beta chains drawn from one sample of a study of T-cell reconstitution after alpha-beta-depleted transplantation in children. TCRdb re-called the PCR reads with MiXCR, one entry per CDR3 protein. The sample shows hundreds of thousands of distinct CDR3 sequences, roughly 11% of them seen only once. Sample: PBMCs, taken before TCRalphabeta/CD19-depleted stem cell transplant. Source of these receptors: a child under two years old with acute myeloid leukemia, due to receive a stem cell transplant. Both conserved end residues are part of each CDR3. The order of the fields is J gene, clone size, D gene, V gene, CDR3 protein, CDR3 DNA. A D gene is named only where the DNA matches it firmly. Size is omitted from some rows. Given values are once, few, many or a class for expanded clones.

j_call: TRBJ1-1
clone_size: -
d_call: -
v_call: TRBV5-1
cdr3_aa: CASSYGLSNTEAFF
cdr3_nt: TGCGCCAGCAGCTACGGTCTTTCAAACACTGAAGCTTTCTTT

j_call: TRBJ1-1
clone_size: many
d_call: TRBD1
v_call: TRBV2
cdr3_aa: CASRRQGGTEAFF
cdr3_nt: TGTGCCAGCAGAAGACAGGGAGGAACTGAAGCTTTCTTT

j_call: TRBJ1-2
clone_size: many
d_call: -
v_call: TRBV7-2
cdr3_aa: CASSLDGNYGYTF
cdr3_nt: TGTGCCAGCAGTCTAGACGGGAACTATGGCTACACCTTC

j_call: TRBJ2-1
clone_size: many
d_call: TRBD2
v_call: TRBV7-9
cdr3_aa: CASSSTSGGDNEQFF
cdr3_nt: TGTGCCAGCAGCTCCACTAGCGGGGGAGACAATGAGCAGTTCTTC

j_call: TRBJ2-5
clone_size: many
d_call: -
v_call: TRBV5-1
cdr3_aa: CASSLELETQYF
cdr3_nt: TGCGCCAGCAGCTTGGAACTGGAGACCCAGTACTTC

j_call: TRBJ2-7
clone_size: few
d_call: -
v_call: TRBV20-1
cdr3_aa: CSAREWGVGWYEQYF
cdr3_nt: TGCAGTGCTAGAGAGTGGGGGGTAGGATGGTACGAGCAGTACTTC

j_call: TRBJ1-5
clone_size: many
d_call: TRBD1
v_call: TRBV4-2
cdr3_aa: CASSQDWGQGRPQHF
cdr3_nt: TGTGCCAGCAGCCAAGATTGGGGACAGGGGCGGCCCCAGCATTTT

j_call: TRBJ2-7
clone_size: many
d_call: -
v_call: TRBV15
cdr3_aa: CATSRDTSYEQYF
cdr3_nt: TGTGCCACCAGCAGAGATACTAGCTACGAGCAGTACTTC

j_call: TRBJ1-5
clone_size: many
d_call: -
v_call: TRBV28
cdr3_aa: CASSSQGKPQHF
cdr3_nt: TGTGCCAGCAGTTCACAGGGAAAGCCCCAGCATTTT

j_call: TRBJ1-4
clone_size: many
d_call: -
v_call: TRBV6-5
cdr3_aa: CASSYSIADHSEEKLFF
cdr3_nt: TGTGCCAGCAGTTACTCAATCGCGGACCACTCGGAGGAAAAACTGTTTTTT

j_call: TRBJ2-4
clone_size: -
d_call: -
v_call: TRBV5-4
cdr3_aa: CASSYNGILAKNIQYF
cdr3_nt: TGTGCCAGCAGCTATAATGGGATCTTAGCCAAAAACATTCAGTACTTC

j_call: TRBJ2-1
clone_size: many
d_call: -
v_call: TRBV29-1
cdr3_aa: CSVYQGSGNEQFF
cdr3_nt: TGCAGCGTATATCAGGGTTCGGGCAATGAGCAGTTCTTC

j_call: TRBJ1-6
clone_size: many
d_call: TRBD1
v_call: TRBV4-2
cdr3_aa: CASSQGQGDNSPLHF
cdr3_nt: TGTGCCAGCAGCCAAGGACAGGGGGATAATTCACCCCTCCACTTT

j_call: TRBJ1-6
clone_size: -
d_call: TRBD1
v_call: TRBV28
cdr3_aa: CASSAYPGQGLGSPLHF
cdr3_nt: TGTGCCAGCAGTGCTTACCCGGGACAGGGTTTAGGTTCACCCCTCCACTTT

j_call: TRBJ2-1
clone_size: many
d_call: TRBD1
v_call: TRBV10-3
cdr3_aa: CAISASSGTGPYNEQFF
cdr3_nt: TGTGCCATCAGTGCCTCGTCCGGGACAGGGCCTTACAATGAGCAGTTCTTC

j_call: TRBJ2-6
clone_size: many
d_call: TRBD2
v_call: TRBV12-3/TRBV12-4
cdr3_aa: CASRRLTGTSGMGGANVLTF
cdr3_nt: TGTGCCAGCAGGCGACTCACCGGGACTAGCGGGATGGGGGGGGCCAACGTCCTGACTTTC

j_call: TRBJ2-1
clone_size: many
d_call: TRBD2
v_call: TRBV5-1
cdr3_aa: CASSLAGGRAFWDEQFF
cdr3_nt: TGCGCCAGCAGCTTGGCCGGGGGGAGAGCCTTCTGGGATGAGCAGTTCTTC

j_call: TRBJ1-5
clone_size: many
d_call: -
v_call: TRBV11-1
cdr3_aa: CASSRGGSPYSNQPQHF
cdr3_nt: TGTGCCAGCAGTAGAGGGGGATCACCTTATAGCAATCAGCCCCAGCATTTT

j_call: TRBJ2-1
clone_size: many
d_call: TRBD2
v_call: TRBV10-3
cdr3_aa: CAISQLAGGENEQFF
cdr3_nt: TGTGCCATTTCCCAACTAGCGGGGGGTGAGAATGAGCAGTTCTTC

j_call: TRBJ2-7
clone_size: many
d_call: TRBD1
v_call: TRBV7-2
cdr3_aa: CASSLGQGLYEQYF
cdr3_nt: TGTGCCAGCAGCTTGGGACAGGGTTTGTACGAGCAGTACTTC

j_call: TRBJ1-2
clone_size: many
d_call: -
v_call: TRBV29-1
cdr3_aa: CSVDPRLYGYTF
cdr3_nt: TGCAGCGTTGACCCCAGGCTCTATGGCTACACCTTC

j_call: TRBJ2-2
clone_size: many
d_call: -
v_call: TRBV27
cdr3_aa: CASSDKRQLAGELFF
cdr3_nt: TGTGCCAGCAGCGATAAACGCCAGCTGGCCGGGGAGCTGTTTTTT

j_call: TRBJ2-7
clone_size: many
d_call: -
v_call: TRBV3-1
cdr3_aa: CASSLLPGGEIYEQYF
cdr3_nt: TGTGCCAGCAGCCTACTACCGGGGGGCGAAATCTACGAGCAGTACTTC

j_call: TRBJ2-7
clone_size: many
d_call: -
v_call: TRBV7-9
cdr3_aa: CASSLGHDEQYF
cdr3_nt: TGTGCCAGCAGCCTTGGGCACGACGAGCAGTACTTC

j_call: TRBJ2-3
clone_size: many
d_call: -
v_call: TRBV5-1
cdr3_aa: CASSFEPLTDTQYF
cdr3_nt: TGCGCCAGCAGCTTCGAGCCGCTCACAGATACGCAGTATTTT

j_call: TRBJ2-1
clone_size: many
d_call: TRBD1
v_call: TRBV5-1
cdr3_aa: CASSPGQGRYNEQFF
cdr3_nt: TGCGCCAGCAGCCCGGGACAGGGGAGGTACAATGAGCAGTTCTTC

j_call: TRBJ2-3
clone_size: many
d_call: TRBD2
v_call: TRBV7-8
cdr3_aa: CASSFRAGGEVFTDTQYF
cdr3_nt: TGTGCCAGCAGCTTTCGAGCGGGAGGGGAGGTCTTCACAGATACGCAGTATTTT

j_call: TRBJ2-1
clone_size: many
d_call: -
v_call: TRBV28
cdr3_aa: CASSFPDGVRGVNEQFF
cdr3_nt: TGTGCCAGCAGTTTCCCCGACGGCGTCAGAGGTGTGAATGAGCAGTTCTTC

j_call: TRBJ2-3
clone_size: many
d_call: TRBD2
v_call: TRBV18
cdr3_aa: CATSELAGADTQYF
cdr3_nt: TGTGCCACCTCGGAGCTAGCGGGAGCAGATACGCAGTATTTT

j_call: TRBJ2-2
clone_size: -
d_call: -
v_call: TRBV14
cdr3_aa: CASSRGTADTGELFF
cdr3_nt: TGTGCCAGCAGCCGCGGGACTGCCGACACCGGGGAGCTGTTTTTT

j_call: TRBJ2-5
clone_size: many
d_call: TRBD2
v_call: TRBV5-1
cdr3_aa: CASSQWSSGKNQETQYF
cdr3_nt: TGCGCCAGCAGCCAATGGTCTAGCGGGAAGAACCAAGAGACCCAGTACTTC

j_call: TRBJ2-1
clone_size: many
d_call: TRBD2
v_call: TRBV6-5
cdr3_aa: CASRQLAGGPSKTKKQFF
cdr3_nt: TGTGCCAGCAGACAACTAGCGGGAGGGCCTTCAAAAACCAAAAAGCAGTTCTTC

j_call: TRBJ2-5
clone_size: many
d_call: -
v_call: TRBV9
cdr3_aa: CASSVGWHQETQYF
cdr3_nt: TGTGCCAGCAGCGTAGGGTGGCACCAAGAGACCCAGTACTTC

j_call: TRBJ1-5
clone_size: many
d_call: -
v_call: TRBV7-2
cdr3_aa: CASSFNSPHQPQHF
cdr3_nt: TGTGCCAGCAGCTTCAACAGTCCCCATCAGCCCCAGCATTTT